This T cell receptor (beta chain) was obtained from a study of blood T cell repertoires in COVID-19. Overall study: Samples taken during acute and convalescent COVID-19 were collected in the United States, Italy and Spain. The cDNA or gDNA used as material had been derived from T cells, B-cell-depleted T cells, or PBMCs.

Germline V gene data show CDR1 as SEHNR and CDR2 as FQNEAQ (reference sequence). CDR3 length: 15 residues. Unmatched junction bases numbered 10, after V lost 5 bases and J lost 5 bases. Original processing notes: Reference gene primer amplification yielded estimated nucleated cell counts. Profiled with immunoSEQ multiplex PCR; TCRdb holds only in-frame clones, not every one. V and J calls and clone size are those listed in that table; D and trimming were worked out from the DNA. The sample lists roughly 100,000 clones; 88% were seen once. The chain combines TRBV7-9 with TRBJ2-7; the match to TRBD1 covers 9 bases. The specimen sequenced was peripheral blood. The sequence was obtained from a woman older than 75 with active COVID-19. This CDR3 is CASSLGTGLIHEQYF. DNA for the CDR3: TGTGCCAGCAGCCTCGGGACAGGGCTAATCCACGAGCAGTACTTC.